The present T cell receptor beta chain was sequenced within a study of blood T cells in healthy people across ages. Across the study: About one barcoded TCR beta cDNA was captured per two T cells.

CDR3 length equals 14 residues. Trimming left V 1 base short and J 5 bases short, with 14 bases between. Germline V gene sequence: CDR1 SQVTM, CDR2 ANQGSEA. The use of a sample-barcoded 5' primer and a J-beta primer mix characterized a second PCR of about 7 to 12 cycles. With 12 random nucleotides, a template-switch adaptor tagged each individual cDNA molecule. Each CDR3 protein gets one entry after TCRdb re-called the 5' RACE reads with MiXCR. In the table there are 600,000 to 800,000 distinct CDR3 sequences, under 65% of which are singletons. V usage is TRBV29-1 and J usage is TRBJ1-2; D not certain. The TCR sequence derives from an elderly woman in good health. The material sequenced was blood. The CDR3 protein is CSVEGRPNPYGYTF. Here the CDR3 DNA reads TGCAGCGTTGAAGGGCGCCCCAACCCTTATGGCTACACCTTC.